This entry lists 31 T cell receptor beta chains sequenced from one sample in a study of blood T cell repertoires in COVID-19. This table comes from immunoSEQ multiplex PCR, and its TCRdb copy is limited to in-frame clones, with some not included. The table has some 310,000 clones, roughly 88% seen once. Sequenced input: peripheral blood. The receptors stem from a woman aged 25 to 45 with COVID-19, enrolled during active disease.

The chain joins TRBV19 to TRBJ2-2; 9 nucleotides match TRBD2. Trimming removed 6 bases from V and 5 bases from J; junction bases left unmatched: 10. The CDR3 extends over 16 amino acids. Germline V gives CDR1 LNHDA, CDR2 SQIVND (reference sequence). The DNA of the CDR3 is TGTGCCAGTAGAATATTGGCGGGAGGGGATACCGGGGAGCTGTTTTTT. Protein sequence: CASRILAGGDTGELFF. The whole variable domain, filled in from reference TRBV19 and TRBJ2-2, reads DGGITQSPKYLFRKEGQNVTLSCEQNLNHDAMYWYRQDPGQGLRLIYYSQIVNDFQKGDIAEGYSVSREKKESFPLTVTSAQKNPTAFYLCASRILAGGDTGELFFGEGSRLTVL.

The chain couples TRBV11-2 to TRBJ1-1; 8 bases fit TRBD1. V shed 1 base and J 11 bases; nucleotides not matched to a gene: 9. Germline V gene data show CDR1 as SGHAT and CDR2 as FQNNGV. The CDR3 is made up of 14 amino acids. The CDR3, as DNA: TGTGCCAGCAGCTTAGCCTGGACAGGGAGGGATGCTTTCTTT. This encodes CASSLAWTGRDAFF.

V usage is TRBV4-1 and J usage is TRBJ2-3; 8 bases are a match to TRBD2. The CDR3 runs 17 residues. Germline V gene data show CDR1 as MGHRA and CDR2 as YSYEKL. V was pared by 0 bases and J by 5 bases, with 10 bases of the junction left unmatched. In DNA form, the CDR3 reads TGCGCCAGCAGCCAAGAAGGAGCGGGAGTCGTAGGAGATACGCAGTATTTT. As protein: CASSQEGAGVVGDTQYF.

The genes are TRBV5-8 and TRBJ2-7, with TRBD1 matching over 9 bases. The CDR3 has 15 residues. V lost 4 bases to trimming and J lost 0 bases; unmatched junction nucleotides: 5. Germline assignment: CDR1 SGHTS and CDR2 YDEGEE. The CDR3 protein is CASSRGQGDSYEQYF. The CDR3, as DNA: TGTGCCAGCAGCCGGGGACAGGGCGACTCCTACGAGCAGTACTTC.

This chain links TRBV18 with TRBJ1-6, with 7 bases lining up with TRBD1. The CDR3 is made up of 14 amino acids. The trim removed 6 bases at V and 3 bases at J, leaving 2 bases unmatched. Germline V gene lookup returns CDR1 KGHSH and CDR2 LQKENI. CDR3 loop: CASSGQVYNSPLHF. The CDR3 DNA sequence: TGTGCCAGCTCCGGACAGGTCTATAATTCACCCCTCCACTTT. Complete variable domain (other parts from reference TRBV18 and TRBJ1-6): NAGVMQNPRHLVRRRGQEARLRCSPMKGHSHVYWYRQLPEEGLKFMVYLQKENIIDESGMPKERFSAEFPKEGPSILRIQQVVRGDSAAYFCASSGQVYNSPLHFGNGTRLTVT.

The chain uses TRBV5-4 and TRBJ1-4; D possibly corresponds to TRBD1 (5 bases). Germline CDR1 and CDR2: SGHNT and YYREEE (reference sequence). Trimming shortened V by 2 bases and J by 7 bases, and 12 bases separated the two germline ends. The CDR3 runs to 14 residues. For the CDR3, the DNA is TGTGCCAGCAGCTTACAGGACATTGGTGAAAAACTGTTTTTT. It yields the protein CASSLQDIGEKLFF.

The chain recombines TRBV10-2 with TRBJ1-2, with D unclear. V was trimmed by 2 bases and J by 2 bases, leaving 6 bases between them. Germline V gives CDR1 WSHSY, CDR2 SAAADI. This CDR3 contains 13 residues. Here the CDR3 reads CASSENTNYGYTF. The CDR3 nucleotides read TGCGCCAGCAGTGAGAACACGAACTATGGCTACACCTTC.

The chain carries TRBV6-6 and TRBJ2-1, with 8 positions matching TRBD2. CDR1 and CDR2 (germline): MNHNY, SVGAGI (reference sequence). V dropped 6 bases and J dropped 0; count of bases not matched to a gene: 4. The CDR3 spans 15 residues. DNA for the CDR3: TGTGCCAGCAGCTTAGCGGGAAGCTCCTACAATGAGCAGTTCTTC. Translating gives CASSLAGSSYNEQFF.

This chain connects TRBV30 to TRBJ2-2; 11 positions match TRBD2. In germline, CDR1 is GTSNPN, CDR2 SVGIG (reference sequence). The CDR3 is 16 amino acids. Losses at the gene ends were 6 bases for V and 0 bases for J; bases not matched to a gene: 6. The CDR3 loop is CACLGTSGANTGELFF. For the CDR3, the DNA is TGTGCCTGTCTCGGGACTAGCGGAGCGAACACCGGGGAGCTGTTTTTT.

The chain combines TRBV28 with TRBJ2-7; 9 bases are a match to TRBD1. The CDR3 consists of 15 residues. The junction had 12 bases not matched to a gene; V was cut back by 5 bases and J by 7 bases. The germline V gene encodes CDR1 MDHEN and CDR2 SYDVKM. CDR3 nucleotide sequence: TGTGCCAGCAGTCCCGGACAGGGGCCCTCCTCTGAGCAGTACTTC. Its translation: CASSPGQGPSSEQYF.

This clone was counted only a few times. The chain links TRBV7-2 to TRBJ2-7; 12 bases are a match to TRBD2. Trimming removed 5 bases from V and 6 bases from J; junction bases left unmatched: 8. The CDR3 totals 15 residues. Germline lookup yields CDR1 SGHTA and CDR2 FQGNSA. CDR3 DNA sequence: TGTGCCAGCAGCCAACGGACTAGCGGGACAGGCGAGCAGTACTTC. It translates to CASSQRTSGTGEQYF. Based on the CDR3 plus reference TRBV7-2 and TRBJ2-7, the full variable domain is GAGVSQSPSNKVTEKGKDVELRCDPISGHTALYWYRQSLGQGLEFLIYFQGNSAPDKSGLPSDRFSAERTGGSVSTLTIQRTQQEDSAVYLCASSQRTSGTGEQYFGPGTRLTVT.

Concerning this clone itself: The junction shows a germline mismatch at one end, possibly a read error. The chain carries TRBV6-5 and TRBJ2-7; 8 nucleotides agree with TRBD2. Germline CDR1 is MNHEY and CDR2 is SVGAGI. The CDR3 covers 15 residues. CDR3 amino acids: CASSYLPASGYEQYF. The CDR3 DNA is TGTGCCAGCAGCTACTTACCGGCTAGCGGGTACGAGCAGTACTTC.

J is TRBJ2-2 and V is TRBV27, with TRBD1 as a possible D gene (6 bases). The V end lost 7 bases, the J end lost 0 bases, and 12 bases lay between the germline ends. The CDR3 loop spans 15 amino acids. Germline values: CDR1 MNHEY, CDR2 SMNVEV (reference sequence). This chain's CDR3 is CASTLGHSNTGELFF. DNA of the CDR3: TGTGCCAGCACATTGGGACACTCGAACACCGGGGAGCTGTTTTTT.

The genes are TRBV11-2 and TRBJ2-7; 7 bases agree with TRBD2. CDR3 length equals 11 residues. Germline V gives CDR1 SGHAT, CDR2 FQNNGV. V shed 5 bases, J shed 11 bases, and the junction held 6 bases outside the gene matches. The CDR3 DNA is TGTGCCAGCAGCCCTGGGGGGGTAGAGTACTTC. Translating it yields CASSPGGVEYF.

The chain has TRBV12-5 and TRBJ2-7, with D possibly TRBD2 on 6 matching bases. The CDR3 runs 14 residues. Germline loops: CDR1 LGHNT, CDR2 FRNRAP. Trimming removed 6 bases at V and 5 bases at J, with 17 bases between. The DNA for the CDR3 is TGTGCTAGTGGCCCTACCGGGAGACCGAACGAGCAGTACTTC. Amino acids: CASGPTGRPNEQYF.

V and J are TRBV27 and TRBJ1-1; TRBD1 might be the D (6 bases). This CDR3 is built from 12 residues. V gave up 3 bases and J gave up 11 bases, with 13 bases separating them. Germline V gene lookup returns CDR1 MNHEY and CDR2 SMNVEV (reference sequence). CDR3 DNA: TGTGCCAGCAGTTTCCAACAGGGCACGGCTTTCTTT. Amino acid sequence: CASSFQQGTAFF.

The chain combines TRBV18 with TRBJ1-5; the match to TRBD1 covers 7 bases. The CDR3 sequence is 14 residues long. The J segment lost 7 bases and the V segment lost 1 base, leaving 4 bases of the junction unmatched. Germline CDR1 is KGHSH and CDR2 is LQKENI. In nucleotides, the CDR3 is TGTGCCAGCTCACCACAGGGGGCGGGACAGCCCCAGCATTTT. Its translation: CASSPQGAGQPQHF.

In this sample, this clone turned up once. The rearrangement uses TRBV3-1 (or the pseudogene TRBV3-2) and TRBJ1-6; 8 positions match TRBD1. The CDR3 consists of 12 residues. Germline V gene sequence: CDR1 LGHDT, CDR2 YNNKEL (reference sequence). V lost 3 bases, J lost 14 bases, and 3 bases stayed unmatched. CDR3 loop: CASSQGQVSLHF. CDR3 nucleotide sequence: TGTGCCAGCAGCCAGGGACAGGTGTCCCTCCACTTT.

J is TRBJ1-2 and V is TRBV10-2, with D possibly matching TRBD1 (6 bases). There are 18 residues in the CDR3. Per germline, CDR1 WSHSY and CDR2 SAAADI. Trimming pared 1 base from V and 0 bases from J, leaving 18 bases between. The CDR3: CASSELGGDVYANYGYTF. CDR3 DNA: TGCGCCAGCAGTGAGTTAGGGGGGGACGTGTACGCTAACTATGGCTACACCTTC.

This clone was recorded once. This chain connects TRBV27 to TRBJ2-2, with D tentatively TRBD2 (5 bases). Trimming stripped 9 bases from V and 2 bases from J, with 13 bases between. Germline V gene sequence: CDR1 MNHEY, CDR2 SMNVEV (reference sequence). This CDR3 has 14 residues. This CDR3 is CARWFDYNTGELFF. In DNA, the CDR3 is TGTGCCAGGTGGTTCGACTATAACACCGGGGAGCTGTTTTTT.

The CDR3 here is CASSLGRTHSQETQYF. The CDR3 coding sequence is TGTGCCAGCTCCCTGGGCAGGACACACTCCCAAGAGACCCAGTACTTC. The chain is built from TRBV18 and TRBJ2-5; D perhaps matches TRBD1 (5 bases). CDR3 length: 16 residues. Deletions cut 6 bases from V and 1 base from J, with 18 bases between. In germline, CDR1 is KGHSH, CDR2 LQKENI. Looking up the rest from reference TRBV18 and TRBJ2-5 gives the full variable domain: NAGVMQNPRHLVRRRGQEARLRCSPMKGHSHVYWYRQLPEEGLKFMVYLQKENIIDESGMPKERFSAEFPKEGPSILRIQQVVRGDSAAYFCASSLGRTHSQETQYFGPGTRLLVL.

CDR3 sequence (DNA): TGTGCCAGTAGTCTCCAGGGTGTCCAGGGGGCCCAGCCCCAGCATTTT. Its translation is CASSLQGVQGAQPQHF. The V call is TRBV19, the J call TRBJ1-5, with 8 bases lining up with TRBD1. With 5 bases clipped from V and 7 bases from J, the junction kept 13 bases outside the gene matches. Germline CDR1 is LNHDA and CDR2 is SQIVND (reference sequence). This CDR3 spans 16 amino acids.

The V and J genes are TRBV3-1 (or the pseudogene TRBV3-2) and TRBJ2-3; 7 nucleotides match TRBD2. The CDR3 contains 16 residues. V trimming: 3 bases; J trimming: 0 bases; junction bases outside the gene matches: 6. Germline V gene sequence: CDR1 LGHDT, CDR2 YNNKEL (reference sequence). CDR3 sequence: CASSQLTGGSTDTQYF. CDR3 DNA: TGTGCCAGCAGCCAGCTTACGGGAGGTAGCACAGATACGCAGTATTTT.

The J gene is TRBJ2-7, the V gene TRBV5-1; D uncertain. There are 15 residues in the CDR3. Germline-derived CDR1 and CDR2 are SGHRS and YFSETQ. V was trimmed by 0 bases and J by 2 bases, leaving 12 bases between them. CDR3 DNA: TGCGCCAGCAGCTTGGCCGCGACACACACCTACGAGCAGTACTTC. Encoded protein: CASSLAATHTYEQYF.

J is TRBJ2-2 and V is TRBV7-9; D is unclear. Germline V gene sequence: CDR1 SEHNR, CDR2 FQNEAQ (reference sequence). Trimming took off 7 bases at V and 6 bases at J, with 12 bases between the two ends. The CDR3 consists of 13 residues. The DNA of the CDR3 is TGTGCCAGCACCCCAGACTGGGCCGGGGAGCTGTTTTTT. Translation gives CASTPDWAGELFF.

CDR3 in amino acids: CASSYWATSLYEQFF. The CDR3 coding sequence is TGTGCCAGCAGTTACTGGGCGACCTCCCTCTATGAGCAGTTCTTC. This sequence joins TRBV6-5 and TRBJ2-1; the D is unclear. CDR1 is MNHEY, CDR2 SVGAGI, per germline. The CDR3 consists of 15 residues. V was pared by 1 base and J by 8 bases, with 15 bases between.

The V gene is TRBV7-9, the J gene TRBJ1-1; D not resolved. The CDR3 is 12 amino acids. Germline V gene sequence: CDR1 SEHNR, CDR2 FQNEAQ (reference sequence). The germline V and J ends were trimmed by 2 bases and 14 bases, with 15 bases remaining between them. The CDR3 region has the DNA TGTGCCAGCAGCTTATTATCGATTACAGCCTTCTTT. It yields the protein CASSLLSITAFF.

The V and J genes are TRBV5-1 and TRBJ1-2; 7 positions agree with TRBD1. Germline-derived CDR1 and CDR2 are SGHRS and YFSETQ. CDR3 length: 14 amino acids. The trim removed 5 bases at V and 8 bases at J, leaving 12 bases unmatched. As DNA, the CDR3 is TGCGCCAGCAGTACAGGGGAACAGGTGAACGGCTACACCTTC. Protein product: CASSTGEQVNGYTF.

This clone was seen a single time. J is TRBJ2-6 and V is TRBV5-8; TRBD2 agrees at 8 bases. Germline CDR1 is SGHTS and CDR2 is YDEGEE. There are 19 residues in the CDR3. The junction had 18 bases not matched to a gene; V was cut back by 10 bases and J by 0 bases. The CDR3 reads CAGRGGALTVISGANVLTF. Written as DNA, the CDR3 is TGTGCCGGACGGGGGGGTGCCCTAACCGTGATCTCTGGGGCCAACGTCCTGACTTTC. The full variable domain, completed using reference TRBV5-8 and TRBJ2-6, is EAGVTQSPTHLIKTRGQQATLRCSPISGHTSVYWYQQALGLGLQFLLWYDEGEERNRGNFPPRFSGRQFPNYSSELNVNALELEDSALYLCAGRGGALTVISGANVLTFGAGSRLTVL.

This sequence joins TRBV18 and TRBJ1-1, with no clear D. This CDR3 is built from 12 residues. Germline lookup yields CDR1 KGHSH and CDR2 LQKENI. V gave up 3 bases and J gave up 8 bases, with 10 bases separating them. The CDR3 is CASSPEGSEAFF. In DNA form, the CDR3 reads TGTGCCAGCTCACCTGAGGGCTCCGAAGCTTTCTTT.

The chain has TRBV2 and TRBJ2-2, with unresolved D. Germline V gives CDR1 SNHLY, CDR2 FYNNEI. This CDR3 is 14 amino acids long. Trimming removed 4 bases at V and 5 bases at J, with 11 bases between. The CDR3 bases are TGTGCCAGCAGTGGGGCCAGTAAGACCGGGGAGCTGTTTTTT. Its protein product is CASSGASKTGELFF.